The rows below give T cell receptor beta chains drawn from one sample of a study of control samples from healthy donors and cancer patients. This table comes from immunoSEQ multiplex PCR, and its TCRdb copy is limited to in-frame clones, with some not included. The table has 400,000 to 500,000 clones, approximately 92% seen once. The sample taken for sequencing was PBMCs. The source of these receptors is a man between 35 and 55 years old with head and neck cancer. Each CDR3 is given with its conserved first and last residue. The D gene is left open where the match is weak. Some rows mark clone size as missing; the rest say once, few, many or name a class of expanded clone.

v_gene	j_gene	abundance	d_gene	CDR3aa	CDR3nt
TRBV7-6	TRBJ1-3	.	.	CASSLDGSSGNTIYF	TGTGCCAGCAGCTTGGACGGAAGCTCTGGAAACACCATATATTTT
TRBV27	TRBJ1-5	.	.	CASALGQSYSNQPQHF	TGTGCCAGCGCATTGGGCCAGTCATATAGCAATCAGCCCCAGCATTTT
TRBV4-3	TRBJ2-1	.	TRBD2	CASSIFGGGPGNEQFF	TGCGCCAGCAGTATATTTGGCGGGGGGCCTGGTAATGAGCAGTTCTTC
TRBV11-2	TRBJ2-7	.	.	CASSFNKDAYEQYF	TGTGCCAGCAGCTTTAACAAGGATGCCTACGAGCAGTACTTC
TRBV10-1	TRBJ2-3	once	TRBD2	CASSSERGGTDTQYF	TGCGCCAGCAGCAGTGAGCGGGGGGGCACAGATACGCAGTATTTT
TRBV24-1	TRBJ2-5	.	.	CATSEGGAAETQYF	TGTGCCACCAGTGAAGGAGGGGCGGCGGAGACCCAGTACTTC
TRBV30	TRBJ2-7	.	TRBD1	CAWSVSGTGGREQYF	TGTGCCTGGAGTGTATCCGGGACAGGGGGGAGGGAGCAGTACTTC
TRBV5-5	TRBJ1-1	.	.	CASSFSGNTEAFF	TGTGCCAGCAGCTTCTCGGGGAACACTGAAGCTTTCTTT
TRBV19	TRBJ2-5	.	.	CASGEGGGETQYF	TGTGCCAGTGGGGAGGGGGGCGGGGAGACCCAGTACTTC
TRBV11-2	TRBJ2-2	once	TRBD2	CASSLDWLERERGELFF	TGTGCCAGCAGCTTAGATTGGTTGGAGCGGGAACGTGGGGAGCTGTTTTTT
TRBV5-5	TRBJ2-5	.	.	CASSRGLGAGETQYF	TGTGCCAGCAGCCGGGGACTTGGCGCCGGGGAGACCCAGTACTTC
TRBV6-5	TRBJ1-4	.	TRBD1	CASGDRGRGNEKLFF	TGTGCCAGCGGCGACAGGGGGAGGGGTAATGAAAAACTGTTTTTT